This T cell receptor (beta chain) is drawn from a study of post-analysis software for immune sequencing data. Turning to the study itself: Several disease courses (relapsing-remitting, secondary progressive and progressive-relapsing) of multiple sclerosis were included. Regarding the study as a whole: Samples prepared in the same batch strongly co-clustered by F measure. Included in a set of about 5 TRBV segments more frequent in patients than controls were TRBV5-6, TRBV5-1 and TRBV20-1. A significant reduction in normalized Chao1 diversity was observed in multiple sclerosis patients versus controls.

This clonotype has only a few counts. What it recognizes is unknown. CDR3 size: 15 residues. Germline V gives CDR1 DFQATT, CDR2 SNEGSKA (reference sequence). The ends were cut back, 3 bases at V and 6 bases at J, with 20 bases in the middle. The authors incorporated unique molecular identifiers into the TCR beta cDNA libraries. A population of 1 to 10 million T cells gave rise to a few hundred thousand cDNA molecules. In TCRdb, the PCR reads were re-called with MiXCR into one record per CDR3 protein. Of roughly 800,000 distinct CDR3 sequences in the sample, about 43% were seen once. The chain combines TRBV20-1 with TRBJ1-2; D perhaps matches TRBD1 (6 bases). Sequenced: blood. This clonotype was obtained from a girl aged 10 to 17 with multiple sclerosis. CDR3 nucleotide sequence: TGCAGTGCTAGCGCCCCGGCGGGGGAGGGGGATGGCTACACCTTC. It codes for CSASAPAGEGDGYTF.